One and the same sample provided the 8 T cell receptor beta chains below, sequenced in a study of beta chain features in type 1 diabetes. The study reverse transcribed the entire isolated RNA, so it sequenced expressed TCRB transcripts. Data came from immunoSEQ multiplex PCR; TCRdb stores just in-frame clones and leaves some out. The table has 250,000 to 350,000 clones, 14% seen once. Material for sequencing was central memory CD4+ T cells from blood. The receptor source for this set is a man in his thirties or forties in good health.

The J gene is TRBJ2-1, the V gene TRBV6-6; 7 bases are shared with TRBD2. Germline-derived CDR1 and CDR2 are MNHNY and SVGAGI (reference sequence). The CDR3 has 15 amino acids. Unmatched junction bases numbered 12, after V lost 6 bases and J lost 7 bases. In nucleotides, the CDR3 is TGTGCCAGCAGCACCCCAGCGGGACTCGGGAATGAGCAGTTCTTC. Protein sequence: CASSTPAGLGNEQFF.

This chain joins TRBV6-1 and TRBJ1-6, with D unresolved. This CDR3 region has 12 residues. The germline gives CDR1 MNHNS, CDR2 SASEGT. The ends were cut back, 8 bases at V and 7 bases at J, with 9 bases in the middle. The CDR3 region is CASGFANSPLHF. In DNA, the CDR3 is TGTGCCAGCGGGTTCGCCAATTCACCCCTCCACTTT.

This clone turned up a few times. The chain is built from TRBV6-1 and TRBJ2-5; TRBD2 might be the D (5 bases). CDR1 is MNHNS, CDR2 SASEGT, per germline. Trimming pared 10 bases from V and 3 bases from J, leaving 15 bases between. This CDR3 is 13 amino acids long. CDR3 amino acids: CAISRWGEETQYF. The DNA for the CDR3 is TGTGCCATCTCCAGATGGGGAGAAGAGACCCAGTACTTC.

This sequence joins TRBV18 and TRBJ1-2; 8 nucleotides line up with TRBD1. The CDR3 runs to 14 residues. Trimming at V came to 3 bases and at J to 0 bases, leaving 0 bases not matched to a gene. Germline values: CDR1 KGHSH, CDR2 LQKENI. CDR3 loop: CASSPDRANYGYTF. Here the CDR3 DNA reads TGTGCCAGCTCACCGGACAGGGCTAACTATGGCTACACCTTC.

This clone turned up a few times. V and J are TRBV7-2 and TRBJ2-3, with D hard to call. The V gene lost 5 bases and the J gene lost 4 bases, with 10 bases spanning the gap. The CDR3 is 13 amino acids. The germline V gene encodes CDR1 SGHTA and CDR2 FQGNSA. The CDR3 sequence is CASSLPPPDTQYF. In nucleotides, the CDR3 is TGTGCCAGCAGCCTACCCCCCCCAGATACGCAGTATTTT.

The sample holds a few counts of this clone. The CDR3, as DNA: TGTGCCAGCAGCTTGAGAGGCGGGGGGGCCGGAGAGACCCAGTACTTC. It yields the protein CASSLRGGGAGETQYF. V and J are TRBV5-4 and TRBJ2-5, with TRBD2 identical over 9 bases. This CDR3 is 16 amino acids long. The germline CDR1 and CDR2 sequences are SGHNT and YYREEE (reference sequence). V trimming: 1 base; J trimming: 4 bases; junction bases outside the gene matches: 8.

This chain links TRBV4-1 with TRBJ1-2; 7 bases fit TRBD1. V lost 4 bases to trimming and J lost 8 bases; unmatched junction nucleotides: 7. There are 13 residues in the CDR3. The germline V gene has CDR1 MGHRA and CDR2 YSYEKL. The CDR3 region has the DNA TGCGCCAGCAGCCGCAGGACAGGTGACGGCTACACCTTC. Its protein product is CASSRRTGDGYTF.

The chain's CDR3 is CASSYSRARGTDTQYF. CDR3 coding DNA: TGTGCCAGCAGTTACTCGCGGGCCCGGGGCACAGATACGCAGTATTTT. V and J are TRBV7-2 and TRBJ2-3, with TRBD2 as a possible D gene (5 bases). Germline V gene sequence: CDR1 SGHTA, CDR2 FQGNSA. The V end was cut by 6 bases, the J end by 1 base, with 17 bases between. This CDR3 has 16 residues.